This entry lists 19 T cell receptor beta chains sequenced from one sample in a study of T cells in Graves' hyperthyroidism and ophthalmopathy. Researchers took RNA transcripts and amplified the TCR beta CDR3 regions from them. First-round RT-PCR targeting the TCR CDR3 was performed with the HTBI primer set. TCRdb reprocessed the multiplex PCR reads via MiXCR and lists one record per CDR3 protein. The sample has 550,000 to 850,000 distinct CDR3 sequences; about 19% are singletons. Sequenced: blood. The receptors were gathered from a woman between 50 and 59 years old with Graves' hyperthyroidism that later progressed to Graves' ophthalmopathy.

The chain carries TRBV18 and TRBJ1-2; 7 positions match TRBD1. Germline-derived CDR1 and CDR2 are KGHSH and LQKENI. There are 14 residues in the CDR3. Trimming removed 3 bases from V and 3 bases from J; junction bases left unmatched: 4. CDR3 loop: CASSPGQPHYGYTF. CDR3 sequence (DNA): TGTGCCAGCTCACCGGGACAGCCCCACTATGGCTACACCTTC.

This clonotype showed up many times. The chain uses TRBV11-3 and TRBJ2-3; tentatively, D is TRBD2 (5 bases). V was shortened by 0 bases and J by 6 bases, with 10 bases between the two germline ends. The CDR3 is 14 amino acids. CDR1 and CDR2 from the germline V gene are SGHNT and YENEEA. CDR3 residues: CASSLDNPGDTQYF. The DNA of the CDR3 is TGTGCCAGCAGCTTAGATAATCCGGGGGATACGCAGTATTTT.

The genes are TRBV9 and TRBJ2-3, with D possibly TRBD1 on 5 matching bases. The germline CDR1 and CDR2 sequences are SGDLS and YYNGEE. Trimming removed 1 base at V and 2 bases at J, with 14 bases between. This CDR3 has 16 residues. CDR3: CASSVQGRFTTDTQYF. DNA of the CDR3: TGTGCCAGCAGCGTACAGGGTCGGTTTACCACAGATACGCAGTATTTT.

This clonotype was observed many times. J is TRBJ1-3 and V is TRBV3-1; D might be TRBD1 (5 bases). The length of the CDR3 is 16 residues. Trimming took off 5 bases at V and 0 bases at J, with 14 bases between the two ends. CDR1 and CDR2 from the germline V gene are LGHDT and YNNKEL (reference sequence). CDR3 nucleotides: TGTGCCAGCAGCTATGGGGCCGCACCCTCTGGAAACACCATATATTTT. Translating it yields CASSYGAAPSGNTIYF.

This clonotype was observed many times. The chain is built from TRBV6-1 and TRBJ2-1, with 12 bases aligning to TRBD2. Germline CDR1 reads MNHNS; CDR2 reads SASEGT. The CDR3 length is 19 residues. The V segment lost 5 bases and the J segment 1 base; nucleotides outside the gene matches: 12. The CDR3 is CASSWFLAGGLLSYNEQFF. The CDR3 DNA follows: TGTGCCAGCAGTTGGTTCCTAGCGGGGGGGCTGCTATCCTACAATGAGCAGTTCTTC.

In its sample, this clonotype was seen many times. This chain uses TRBV20-1 with TRBJ2-5; D remains ambiguous. The CDR3 spans 10 residues. From germline, CDR1 is DFQATT and CDR2 SNEGSKA (reference sequence). V lost 4 bases to trimming and J lost 1 base, with 1 base between them. This CDR3 is CSATQETQYF. In DNA form, the CDR3 reads TGCAGTGCTACCCAAGAGACCCAGTACTTC.

The CDR3, as DNA: TGCGCCAGCAGTCGGGCCTCTCCGGGACTAGCGGCTAGCACAGATACGCAGTATTTT. It yields the protein CASSRASPGLAASTDTQYF. The chain has TRBV10-2 and TRBJ2-3, with 11 bases matching TRBD2. The trim removed 5 bases at V and 0 bases at J, leaving 13 bases unmatched. Germline values: CDR1 WSHSY, CDR2 SAAADI. The CDR3 is 19 amino acids.

V usage is TRBV29-1 and J usage is TRBJ1-1, with 7 nucleotides matching TRBD1. CDR1 and CDR2 from the germline V gene are SQVTM and ANQGSEA. The CDR3 consists of 13 residues. V dropped 1 base and J dropped 5; count of bases not matched to a gene: 4. CDR3 sequence: CSVEGQGPTEAFF. The CDR3 DNA follows: TGCAGCGTTGAAGGACAGGGTCCGACTGAAGCTTTCTTT.

This CDR3 reads CATKGSTNEKLFF. The CDR3, as DNA: TGTGCCACCAAGGGATCGACTAATGAAAAACTGTTTTTT. The chain carries TRBV27 and TRBJ1-4; D is unclear. Germline V gene lookup returns CDR1 MNHEY and CDR2 SMNVEV (reference sequence). V gave up 10 bases and J gave up 2 bases, with 11 bases separating them. The CDR3 consists of 13 residues.

This clonotype occurred a few times. The chain carries TRBV7-8 and TRBJ1-3; no definite D call. V was cut by 2 bases and J by 0 bases, with 11 bases left in between. Germline-derived CDR1 and CDR2 are SGHVS and FQNEAQ. CDR3 length: 16 residues. The CDR3 protein is CASSLSGGRSGNTIYF. In nucleotides, the CDR3 is TGTGCCAGCAGCTTAAGCGGCGGCCGCTCTGGAAACACCATATATTTT.

This clonotype came up a few times. J is TRBJ2-5 and V is TRBV9, with no clear D. V lost 0 bases and J lost 11, with 5 bases in between. The V gene's germline CDR1 is SGDLS and CDR2 YYNGEE. The CDR3 contains 10 residues. CDR3 coding DNA: TGTGCCAGCAGCGTAGCTGGACAGTACTTC. Its protein is CASSVAGQYF.

In its sample, this clonotype was seen many times. This rearrangement joins TRBV6-2 or TRBV6-3 to TRBJ2-2; TRBD1 might be the D (6 bases). CDR3 length: 16 amino acids. Deletions cut 6 bases from V and 2 bases from J, with 16 bases between. In germline, CDR1 is MNHEY, CDR2 SVGEGT. The CDR3 here is CASSLLGAANTGELFF. In DNA form, the CDR3 reads TGTGCCAGCAGCTTATTGGGGGCAGCAAACACCGGGGAGCTGTTTTTT.

This clonotype was seen many times. The chain couples TRBV30 to TRBJ2-3; D unclear. This CDR3 contains 14 residues. The germline V gene encodes CDR1 GTSNPN and CDR2 SVGIG (reference sequence). V was trimmed by 0 bases and J by 0 bases, leaving 7 bases between them. The CDR3: CAWSVGYSTDTQYF. The CDR3 coding sequence is TGTGCCTGGAGTGTGGGTTATAGCACAGATACGCAGTATTTT. The whole variable domain, remainder taken from reference TRBV30 and TRBJ2-3, is SQTIHQWPATLVQPVGSPLSLECTVEGTSNPNLYWYRQAAGRGLQLLFYSVGIGQISSEVPQNLSASRPQDRQFILSSKKLLLSDSGFYLCAWSVGYSTDTQYFGPGTRLTVL.

V gene TRBV2 combines with J gene TRBJ1-4, with no clear D. This CDR3 has 14 amino acids. Germline V gene data show CDR1 as SNHLY and CDR2 as FYNNEI. The ends were cut back, 6 bases at V and 4 bases at J, with 12 bases in the middle. Written as DNA, the CDR3 is TGTGCCAGCAGCCCCACACTGAGTAATGAAAAACTGTTTTTT. Encoded protein: CASSPTLSNEKLFF.

This clonotype has just a few counts. This chain connects TRBV15 to TRBJ1-4, with a weak D call TRBD1 (6 bases). The germline gives CDR1 LNHNV, CDR2 YYDKDF (reference sequence). V was pared by 3 bases and J by 5 bases, with 13 bases between. The CDR3 has 15 residues. Here the CDR3 reads CATSSPGRGNEKLFF. The CDR3 region has the DNA TGTGCCACCAGCAGCCCGGGCAGGGGCAATGAAAAACTGTTTTTT.

There are a few counts of this clonotype. This chain uses TRBV19 with TRBJ2-5, with 12 bases aligning to TRBD2. Germline V CDR1 and CDR2: LNHDA, SQIVND (reference sequence). Germline trimming cut 6 bases from V and 1 base from J; bases unmatched to any gene: 3. The CDR3 runs 15 residues. The chain's CDR3 is CASSSSGGGQETQYF. The CDR3 nucleotides read TGTGCCAGTAGCTCTAGCGGGGGGGGCCAAGAGACCCAGTACTTC. Together with reference TRBV19 and TRBJ2-5, the CDR3 gives the full variable domain: DGGITQSPKYLFRKEGQNVTLSCEQNLNHDAMYWYRQDPGQGLRLIYYSQIVNDFQKGDIAEGYSVSREKKESFPLTVTSAQKNPTAFYLCASSSSGGGQETQYFGPGTRLLVL.

This clonotype showed up many times. The chain carries TRBV18 and TRBJ1-6; maybe TRBD1 (6 bases). Trimming cost V 5 bases and J 7 bases, with 18 bases left between them. The V gene's germline CDR1 is KGHSH and CDR2 LQKENI. The CDR3 length is 16 residues. The CDR3 nucleotides are TGTGCCAGCTCATCCTCAACAGGGCTATTGAATTCACCCCTCCACTTT. As protein: CASSSSTGLLNSPLHF.

The CDR3 reads CAWAGGTYGYTF. For the CDR3, the DNA is TGTGCCTGGGCAGGGGGCACCTATGGCTACACCTTC. The chain joins TRBV30 to TRBJ1-2, with 8 bases lining up with TRBD1. The J segment lost 4 bases and the V segment lost 5 bases, leaving 3 bases of the junction unmatched. The CDR3 spans 12 residues. CDR1 and CDR2 (germline): GTSNPN, SVGIG (reference sequence).

The V gene is TRBV15, the J gene TRBJ2-2; unclear D gene. CDR1 LNHNV and CDR2 YYDKDF come from the germline V gene (reference sequence). This CDR3 comprises 17 residues. Trimming cost V 1 base and J 3 bases, with 15 bases left between them. The DNA for the CDR3 is TGTGCCACCAGCAGAGGTGCTCTAGGACGGGACACCGGGGAGCTGTTTTTT. Its translation: CATSRGALGRDTGELFF.